The following is a T cell receptor beta chain sequence with its context. No antigen is known for it. There are no base qualities to consult, and no much larger clone falls within one base. This entry comes from a study of blood T cell repertoires in COVID-19 (TCRdb year 2020). Regarding the complete study: Samples from collaborators originated in the United States, Italy and Spain and spanned both the acute and convalescent phases of COVID-19. The prospective study material was composed of cDNA or gDNA derived from T cells, B-cell-depleted T cells, or PBMCs. The dataset comprised deeply sampled blood TCRbeta repertoires from subjects exposed to, actively infected with, or recovered from COVID-19. A freely available public database, intended as a resource for researchers studying the immune response to SARS-CoV-2, is where the repertoires were released. Samples were obtained from the ongoing ImmuneRACE study (first 160 participants) and from some 1,300 subjects provided by 6 global collaborators. The sample metadata nearly always contained a de-identified subject ID, COVID-19 status, age in years and sex. Where HLA class I and class II types were available, the types were taken from metadata supplied by the sample provider, not from assay-based typing. Study-wide findings and limitations: How much clinical and demographic metadata was included differed by source and by participant, and the metadata was provided uncurated.

Collaborating institutions collected whole blood in K2EDTA tubes following their own protocols. Collaborator samples were shipped for TCRbeta analysis as frozen whole blood, isolated PBMCs, or DNA extracted from either sample type. The immunoSEQ Assay, a bias-controlled multiplex PCR, was used to amplify TCRbeta CDR3 regions from genomic DNA. The paper's processing steps were these. The number of nucleated cells in each sample was estimated by amplification of reference gene primers within the assay. To quantify the absolute abundance of each unique TCRbeta CDR3 rearrangement, sequence reads were collapsed and filtered. For each sample, productive Simpson clonality was calculated as the square root of Simpson's diversity index across productive rearrangements. TCRdb obtained this table from immuneACCESS and retained in-frame rearrangements with V and J assigned. These tables miss some clones; where compared with another copy, unresolved V genes account for less than half of the shortfall, and the remainder is unexplained. The V and J calls and clone size were taken over from that table, and D and trimming were inferred from the DNA. This sample holds approximately 150,000 clones; over 80% were observed only once. Less than 2% of the sample is in the top ten clones.

From a lookup of the germline V gene, CDR1 and CDR2 are MNHEY and SVGAGI. V is reduced by 6 bases and J by 5 bases, leaving a spacing of 16 bases between them. From its cysteine to its phenylalanine, the CDR3 spans 14 amino acids. The sequence is cut down to CDR3 DNA, 42 bases in frame from base 1. Sequencing input: peripheral blood. The sequence was collected from a woman in her fifties or sixties with acute or convalescent COVID-19. Recombination joined TRBV6-5 with TRBJ1-1; too little of a D gene remains to name it. The DNA is as follows: TGTGCCAGCAGCCCCCTCTTCAGAAGTACTGAAGCTTTCTTT. This encodes CASSPLFRSTEAFF.